This T cell receptor (beta chain) was captured in a study of cytomegalovirus exposure and HLA in healthy donors. Findings and caveats of the study: Presence/absence comparisons presumed near-even sequencing depth among donors. Earlier findings revealed that most TCR beta V segments proved productive either about 87% or about 30% of the time.

Primers included in the PCR were 60 Vbeta and 13 Jbeta primers. TCRdb's copy holds only in-frame clones and misses some; the assay was immunoSEQ multiplex PCR. This table has around 120,000 clones, 79% appearing once. Points on this clone: Its antigen is as yet unknown.

Material: PBMCs. The TCR originated in a young man in good health and CMV-seropositive.

The chain's CDR3 is CASSPVSLYSYEQYF. CDR3 coding DNA: TGTGCCAGCAGTCCAGTCTCTTTGTATAGCTACGAGCAGTACTTC. This chain connects TRBV27 to TRBJ2-5; D is ambiguous. The J call may be faulty, since TRBJ2-7 better matches the DNA end. This CDR3 comprises 15 residues. Germline CDR1 and CDR2: MNHEY and SMNVEV (reference sequence).